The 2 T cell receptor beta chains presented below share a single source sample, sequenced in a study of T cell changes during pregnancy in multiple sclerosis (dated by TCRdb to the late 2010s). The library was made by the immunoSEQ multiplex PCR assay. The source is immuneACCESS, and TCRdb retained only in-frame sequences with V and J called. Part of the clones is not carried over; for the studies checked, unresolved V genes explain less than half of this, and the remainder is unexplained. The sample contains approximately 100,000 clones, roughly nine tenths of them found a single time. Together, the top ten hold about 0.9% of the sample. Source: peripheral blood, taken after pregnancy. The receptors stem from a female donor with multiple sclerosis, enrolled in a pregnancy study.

Written as DNA, the CDR3 is TGTGCCAGCAGCCCAGGTCGGGGGGTAGGCACAGATACGCAGTATTTT. Translation: CASSPGRGVGTDTQYF. The rearrangement joins TRBV7-6 to TRBJ2-3, with TRBD2 matching 7 bases. CDR3 size: 16 residues. Germline-derived CDR1 and CDR2 are SGHVS and FNYEAQ. Trimming took 5 bases from V and 1 from J; bases not matched to a gene: 9.

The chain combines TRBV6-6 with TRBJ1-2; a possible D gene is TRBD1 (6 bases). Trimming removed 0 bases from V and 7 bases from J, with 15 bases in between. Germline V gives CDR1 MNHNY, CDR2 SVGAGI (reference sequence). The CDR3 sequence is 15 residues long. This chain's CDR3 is CASSYSDSYQGGYTF. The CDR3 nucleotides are TGTGCCAGCAGTTACTCGGACAGTTACCAAGGTGGCTACACCTTC.